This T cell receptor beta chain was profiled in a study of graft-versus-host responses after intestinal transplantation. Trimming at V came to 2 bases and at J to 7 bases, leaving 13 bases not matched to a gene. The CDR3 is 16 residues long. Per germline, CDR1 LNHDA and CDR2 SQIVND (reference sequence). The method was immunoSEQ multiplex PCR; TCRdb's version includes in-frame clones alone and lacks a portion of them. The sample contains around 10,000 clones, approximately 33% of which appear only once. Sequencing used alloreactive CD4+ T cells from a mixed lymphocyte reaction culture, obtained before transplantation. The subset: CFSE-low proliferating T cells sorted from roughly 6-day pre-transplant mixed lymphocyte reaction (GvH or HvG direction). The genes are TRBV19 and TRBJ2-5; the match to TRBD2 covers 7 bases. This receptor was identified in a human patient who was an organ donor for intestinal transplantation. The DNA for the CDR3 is TGTGCCAGTAGTATATCATCCGTTAGACCGGGGGGGACCCAGTACTTC. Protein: CASSISSVRPGGTQYF.